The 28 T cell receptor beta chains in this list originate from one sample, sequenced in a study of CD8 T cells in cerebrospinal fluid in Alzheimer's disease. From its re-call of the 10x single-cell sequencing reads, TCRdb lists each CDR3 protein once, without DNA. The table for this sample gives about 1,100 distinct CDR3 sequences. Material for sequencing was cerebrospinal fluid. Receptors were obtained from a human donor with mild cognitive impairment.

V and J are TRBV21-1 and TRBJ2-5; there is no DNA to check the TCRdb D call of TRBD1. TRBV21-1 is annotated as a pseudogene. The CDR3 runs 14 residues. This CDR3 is CASSKEDTQETQYF.

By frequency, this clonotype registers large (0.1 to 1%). The CDR3 reads CASSEGGYSNQPQHF. The gene calls are TRBV10-2 and TRBJ1-5; the TRBD1 assignment by TCRdb is unverifiable without DNA. CDR3 length: 15 residues. The germline V gene has CDR1 WSHSY and CDR2 SAAADI.

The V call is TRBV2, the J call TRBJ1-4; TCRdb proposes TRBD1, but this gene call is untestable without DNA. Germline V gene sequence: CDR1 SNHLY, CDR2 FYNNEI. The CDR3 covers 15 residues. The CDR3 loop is CASKGQGVMAEKLFF. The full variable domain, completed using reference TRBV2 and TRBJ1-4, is EPEVTQTPSHQVTQMGQEVILRCVPISNHLYFYWYRQILGQKVEFLVSFYNNEISEKSEIFDDQFSVERPDGSNFTLKIRSTKLEDSAMYFCASKGQGVMAEKLFFGSGTQLSVL.

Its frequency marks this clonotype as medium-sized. The CDR3: CASATGRGQGVSYTDTQYF. The V and J genes are TRBV12-5 and TRBJ2-3; TCRdb's D call of TRBD2 is untestable without DNA. There are 19 residues in the CDR3. From germline, CDR1 is LGHNT and CDR2 FRNRAP. Supplemented by reference TRBV12-5 and TRBJ2-3, the full variable domain reads DARVTQTPRHKVTEMGQEVTMRCQPILGHNTVFWYRQTMMQGLELLAYFRNRAPLDDSGMPKDRFSAEMPDATLATLKIQPSEPRDSAVYFCASATGRGQGVSYTDTQYFGPGTRLTVL.

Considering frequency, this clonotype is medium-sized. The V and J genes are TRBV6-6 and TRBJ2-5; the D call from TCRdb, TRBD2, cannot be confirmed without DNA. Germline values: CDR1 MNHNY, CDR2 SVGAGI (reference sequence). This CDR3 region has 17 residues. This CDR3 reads CASSPGLAGGPRETQYF.

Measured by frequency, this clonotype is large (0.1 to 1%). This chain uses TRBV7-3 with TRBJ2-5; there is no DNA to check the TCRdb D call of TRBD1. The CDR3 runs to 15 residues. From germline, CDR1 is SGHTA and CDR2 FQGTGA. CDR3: CASSLTGGWSETQYF.

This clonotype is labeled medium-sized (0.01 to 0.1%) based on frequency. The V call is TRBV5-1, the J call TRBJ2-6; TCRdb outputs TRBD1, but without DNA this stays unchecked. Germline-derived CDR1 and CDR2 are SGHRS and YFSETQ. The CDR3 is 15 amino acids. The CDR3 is CASSLVGDGANVLTF.

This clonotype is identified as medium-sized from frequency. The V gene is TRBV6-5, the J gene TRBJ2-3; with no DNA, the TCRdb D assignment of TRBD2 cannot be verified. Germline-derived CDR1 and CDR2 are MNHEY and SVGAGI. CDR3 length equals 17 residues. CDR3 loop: CASSYSGTSGGADTQYF.

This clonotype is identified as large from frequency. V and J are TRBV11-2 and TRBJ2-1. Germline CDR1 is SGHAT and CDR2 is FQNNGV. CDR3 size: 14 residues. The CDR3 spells CASSLDMRYNEQFF.

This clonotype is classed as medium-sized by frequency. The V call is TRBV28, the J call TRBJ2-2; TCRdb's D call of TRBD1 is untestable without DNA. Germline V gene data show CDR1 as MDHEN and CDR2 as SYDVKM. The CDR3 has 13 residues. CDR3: CASKGRDAGELFF.

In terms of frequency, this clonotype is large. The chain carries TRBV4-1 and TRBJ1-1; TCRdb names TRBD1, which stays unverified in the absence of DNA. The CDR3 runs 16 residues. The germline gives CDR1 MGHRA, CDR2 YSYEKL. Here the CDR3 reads CASSHRQGDMNTEAFF.

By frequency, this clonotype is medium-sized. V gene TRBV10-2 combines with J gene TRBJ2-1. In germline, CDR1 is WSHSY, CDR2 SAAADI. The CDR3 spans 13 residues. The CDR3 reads CASSEATSKKQFF.

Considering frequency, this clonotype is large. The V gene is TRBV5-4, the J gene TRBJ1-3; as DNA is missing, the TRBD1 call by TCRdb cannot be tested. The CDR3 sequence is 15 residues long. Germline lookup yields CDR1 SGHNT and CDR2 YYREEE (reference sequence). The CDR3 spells CASSVQGSSGNTIYF.

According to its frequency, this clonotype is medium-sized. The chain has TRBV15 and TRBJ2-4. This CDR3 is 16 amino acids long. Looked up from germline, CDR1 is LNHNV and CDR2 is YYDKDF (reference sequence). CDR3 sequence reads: CATSPLLDNAKNIQYF.

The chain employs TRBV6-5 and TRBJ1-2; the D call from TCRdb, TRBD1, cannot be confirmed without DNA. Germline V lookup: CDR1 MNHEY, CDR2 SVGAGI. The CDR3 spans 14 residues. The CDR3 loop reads CASSYTGTSGGYTF.

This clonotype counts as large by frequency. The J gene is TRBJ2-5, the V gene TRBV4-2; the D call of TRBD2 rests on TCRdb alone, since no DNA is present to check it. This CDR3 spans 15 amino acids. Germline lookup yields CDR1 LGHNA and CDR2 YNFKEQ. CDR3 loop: CASSQDLVGEETQYF.

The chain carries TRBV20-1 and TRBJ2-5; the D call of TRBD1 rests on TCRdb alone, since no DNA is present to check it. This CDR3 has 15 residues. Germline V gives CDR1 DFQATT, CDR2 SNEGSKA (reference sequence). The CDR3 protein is CSARDEGGPAETQYF.

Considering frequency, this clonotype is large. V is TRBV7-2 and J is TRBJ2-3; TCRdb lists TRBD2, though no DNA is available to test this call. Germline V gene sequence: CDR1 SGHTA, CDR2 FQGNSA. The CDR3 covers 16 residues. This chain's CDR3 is CASSLLAGGQGDTQYF. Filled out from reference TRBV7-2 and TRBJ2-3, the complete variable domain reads GAGVSQSPSNKVTEKGKDVELRCDPISGHTALYWYRQSLGQGLEFLIYFQGNSAPDKSGLPSDRFSAERTGGSVSTLTIQRTQQEDSAVYLCASSLLAGGQGDTQYFGPGTRLTVL.

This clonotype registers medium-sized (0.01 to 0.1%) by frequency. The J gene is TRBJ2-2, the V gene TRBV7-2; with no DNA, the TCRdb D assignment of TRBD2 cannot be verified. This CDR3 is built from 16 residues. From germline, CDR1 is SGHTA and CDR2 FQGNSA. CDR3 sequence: CASSLVVTSGAGELFF.

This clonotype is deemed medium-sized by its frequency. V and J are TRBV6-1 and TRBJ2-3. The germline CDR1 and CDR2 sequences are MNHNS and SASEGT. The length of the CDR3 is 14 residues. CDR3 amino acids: CASRVTLSTDTQYF.

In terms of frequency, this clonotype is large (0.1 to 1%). CDR3 in amino acids: CASSPRGGDAFF. The chain couples TRBV18 to TRBJ1-1. CDR3 length: 12 residues. Germline V gives CDR1 KGHSH, CDR2 LQKENI.

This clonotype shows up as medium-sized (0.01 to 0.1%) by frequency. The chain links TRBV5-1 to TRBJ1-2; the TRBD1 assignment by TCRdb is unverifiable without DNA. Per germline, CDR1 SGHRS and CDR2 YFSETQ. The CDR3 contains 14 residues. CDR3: CASSLEAGSYGYTF. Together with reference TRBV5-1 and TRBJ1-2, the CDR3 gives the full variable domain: KAGVTQTPRYLIKTRGQQVTLSCSPISGHRSVSWYQQTPGQGLQFLFEYFSETQRNKGNFPGRFSGRQFSNSRSEMNVSTLELGDSALYLCASSLEAGSYGYTFGSGTRLTVV.

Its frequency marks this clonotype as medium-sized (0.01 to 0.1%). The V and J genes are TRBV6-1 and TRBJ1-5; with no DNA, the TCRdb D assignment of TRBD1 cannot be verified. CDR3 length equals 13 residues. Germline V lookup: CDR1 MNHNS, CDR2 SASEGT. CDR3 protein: CASSVGVNQPQHF.

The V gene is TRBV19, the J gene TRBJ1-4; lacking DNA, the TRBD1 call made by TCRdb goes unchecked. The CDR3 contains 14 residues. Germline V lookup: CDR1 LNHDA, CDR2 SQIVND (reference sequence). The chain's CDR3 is CASSKGTGHEKLFF. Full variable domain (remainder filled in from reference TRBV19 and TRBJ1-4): DGGITQSPKYLFRKEGQNVTLSCEQNLNHDAMYWYRQDPGQGLRLIYYSQIVNDFQKGDIAEGYSVSREKKESFPLTVTSAQKNPTAFYLCASSKGTGHEKLFFGSGTQLSVL.

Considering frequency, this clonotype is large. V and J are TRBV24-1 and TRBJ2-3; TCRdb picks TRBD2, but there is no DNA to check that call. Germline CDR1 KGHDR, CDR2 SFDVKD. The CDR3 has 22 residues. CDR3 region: CATLVNLQDRIRLAVYTDTQYF.

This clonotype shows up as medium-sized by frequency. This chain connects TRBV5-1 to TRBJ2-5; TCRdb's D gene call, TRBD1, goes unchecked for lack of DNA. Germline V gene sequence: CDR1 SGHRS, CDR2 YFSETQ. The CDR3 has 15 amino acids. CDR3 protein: CASSSGQGAGETQYF.

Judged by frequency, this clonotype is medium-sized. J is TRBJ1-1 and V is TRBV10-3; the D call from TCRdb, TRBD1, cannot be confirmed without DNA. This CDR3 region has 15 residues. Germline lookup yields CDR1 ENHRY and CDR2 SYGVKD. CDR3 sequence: CAISTPGQGSTEAFF.

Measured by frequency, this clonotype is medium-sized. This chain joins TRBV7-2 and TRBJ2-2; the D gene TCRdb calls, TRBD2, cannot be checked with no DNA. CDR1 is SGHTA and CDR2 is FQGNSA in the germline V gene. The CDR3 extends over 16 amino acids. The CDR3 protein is CASSLAAGTSTGELFF.